Listed below are T cell receptor beta chains from one sample, sequenced in a study of cytomegalovirus exposure and HLA in healthy donors. TCRdb keeps only in-frame clones here, not all; method: immunoSEQ multiplex PCR. The sample yields some 170,000 clones, 82% seen once. Sequencing was carried out using PBMCs. These receptors were collected from a girl aged 2-10 years in good health and CMV-seropositive. Both conserved end residues are part of each CDR3. Fields, in order: D gene, V gene, clone size, J gene, CDR3 DNA, CDR3 protein. D genes are given only for firm matches. Expanded clones get a size class; other rows say once, few or many, or leave the size out.

-	TRBV30	-	TRBJ1-2	TGTGCCTGGAGCGCCCGACAGGAGAGGGGTGGCTACCCCTTC	CAWSARQERGGYPF
TRBD1	TRBV19	-	TRBJ1-4	TGTGCCAGTAGTCACAGACAGGGGAATGAAAAACTGTTTTTT	CASSHRQGNEKLFF
-	TRBV27	-	TRBJ1-1	TGTGCCAGCAGTTCACTAACAGGGAGCACTGAAGCTTTCTTT	CASSSLTGSTEAFF
TRBD2	TRBV7-2	-	TRBJ2-7	TGTGCCAGCAGCTCGAGACTAGCGGGAGATCCCAAGCAGTACTTC	CASSSRLAGDPKQYF
TRBD2	TRBV7-8	few	TRBJ2-6	TGTGCCAGCAGCTTAGTGCGGGGGGTCCGGGCCAACGTCCTGACTTTC	CASSLVRGVRANVLTF
-	TRBV4-1	-	TRBJ1-1	TGCGCCAGCACCTGGGGAGGCACTGAAGCTTTCTTT	CASTWGGTEAFF
-	TRBV4-2	-	TRBJ2-5	TGTGCCAGCAGCCACCCTCCCGGAGGAACTCCGGAGACCCAGTACTTC	CASSHPPGGTPETQYF
TRBD1	TRBV30	-	TRBJ1-3	TGTGCCTGGAGTGCGGGACAGGGGGCTGGAAACACCATATATTTT	CAWSAGQGAGNTIYF
-	TRBV10-3	once	TRBJ2-2	TGTGCCATCAGTGAGGGGACTGGCACCGGGGAGCTGTTTTTT	CAISEGTGTGELFF
-	TRBV19	-	TRBJ2-1	TGTGCCAGTAGTACAAGCTATCACTCCTACAATGAGCAGTTCTTC	CASSTSYHSYNEQFF
TRBD2	TRBV29-1	-	TRBJ2-7	TGCAGCGTTATCAGCGGGAGTTTTTACGAGCAGTACTTC	CSVISGSFYEQYF
-	TRBV7-3	-	TRBJ2-3	TGTGCCAGCAGCTTAAGGGGCGGAAGCGATACGCAGTATTTT	CASSLRGGSDTQYF
-	TRBV10-3	-	TRBJ2-1	TGTGCCATCAGTGAGTCGTCCGGACTGCTCAATGAGCAGTTCTTC	CAISESSGLLNEQFF
TRBD2	TRBV30	-	TRBJ2-7	TGTGCCTGGAGTGAGGCTAGCGGTTCCTACGAGCAGTACTTC	CAWSEASGSYEQYF
-	TRBV9	-	TRBJ2-3	TGTGCCACCCCCGTAGCGGCAGATACGCAGTATTTT	CATPVAADTQYF
-	TRBV28	-	TRBJ1-3	TGTGCCAGCTTCAACACTGGGCTCCAAGGGGGCTCTGGAAACACCATATATTTT	CASFNTGLQGGSGNTIYF
-	TRBV7-8	-	TRBJ2-5	TGTGCCAGCAGCTTAAGTCCAGGGTGGGAGACCCAGTACTTC	CASSLSPGWETQYF
-	TRBV7-9	-	TRBJ1-1	TGTGCCAGCAGCCTAACGGGGGACCCTGAAGCTTTCTTT	CASSLTGDPEAFF
TRBD2	TRBV29-1	-	TRBJ2-1	TGCAGCGTTCTGGGACTAGCGGGAAAAGGTGAGCAGTTCTTC	CSVLGLAGKGEQFF
TRBD1	TRBV2	-	TRBJ1-5	TGTGCCAGCAGAAATGACAGGGTGGCCTATCAGCCCCAGCATTTT	CASRNDRVAYQPQHF
TRBD2	TRBV2	-	TRBJ2-5	TGTGCCAGCAGTGGGGGGACTAGCCGCCACCCCCCAGAGACCCAGTACTTC	CASSGGTSRHPPETQYF
TRBD1	TRBV4-2	-	TRBJ2-3	TGTGCCAGCAGCCAAGATGGGGGACAGGGCGCAGATACGCAGTATTTT	CASSQDGGQGADTQYF
-	TRBV6-5	-	TRBJ2-6	TGTGCCAGCAGTTACTCCCCGGTTTCTGGGGCCAACGTCCTGACTTTC	CASSYSPVSGANVLTF
-	TRBV6-5	-	TRBJ2-5	TGTGCCACACGGGAGTCGTACCAAGAGACCCAGTACTTC	CATRESYQETQYF
TRBD1	TRBV27	-	TRBJ1-2	TGTGCCAGCAGTCCCGGACAGGGGCCGTGGGGTGGCTACACCTTC	CASSPGQGPWGGYTF
TRBD1	TRBV7-9	-	TRBJ1-1	TGTGCCAGCAGCTTAGGGACAGGGTGGGTTTTCTTT	CASSLGTGWVFF
-	TRBV30	-	TRBJ2-5	TGTGCCTGGAGTGCAGGGACTGGAGAAGAGACCCAGTACTTC	CAWSAGTGEETQYF
TRBD2	TRBV15	-	TRBJ2-3	TGTGCCACCAGCAGAGTCACGGGAGGGGCGGGAGATACGCAGTATTTT	CATSRVTGGAGDTQYF
-	TRBV28	-	TRBJ2-2	TGTGCCAGCAGTTTAGGTGGGCTCGCGAACACCGGGGAGCTGTTTTTT	CASSLGGLANTGELFF
TRBD1	TRBV28	-	TRBJ1-5	TGTGCCAGCAGCCGCTGGACAGGGAAACAGCCCCAGCATTTT	CASSRWTGKQPQHF
TRBD1	TRBV30	-	TRBJ1-2	TGTGCCTGGAGTGTCCCGGGACAGTGGTACTATGGCTACACCTTC	CAWSVPGQWYYGYTF
-	TRBV29-1	-	TRBJ1-4	TGCAGCGCCCAACCTGGGGGGGCTAATGAAAAACTGTTTTTT	CSAQPGGANEKLFF
-	TRBV27	-	TRBJ2-2	TGTGCCAGCAGTTTGAGGACCGGGGAGCTGTTTTTT	CASSLRTGELFF